This T cell receptor (beta chain) was identified during a study of blood T cells in healthy people across ages. Study at large: There was about one barcoded beta molecule captured by template switching per two T cells.

Extraction yielded at least 5 micrograms of total RNA per sample. A sample-barcoded 5' primer and a J-beta primer mix were used in a second PCR of roughly 6 to 11 cycles. A single record per CDR3 protein comes from TCRdb applying MiXCR to the 5' RACE reads. Of 1 million or so distinct CDR3 sequences in the sample, 40% to 50% are singletons; the top ten hold approximately 19%. The TCR sequence derives from a woman between 55 and 75 years old in good health. Sequenced input: blood.

The DNA of the CDR3 is TGCAGCGTTTTTGCAGGGAGCTACTACGAGCAGTACTTC. Its translation: CSVFAGSYYEQYF. This chain links TRBV29-1 with TRBJ2-7, with D perhaps being TRBD1 or TRBD2 (5 bases each). The CDR3 consists of 13 residues. CDR1 SQVTM and CDR2 ANQGSEA come from the germline V gene. V lost 5 bases, J lost 3 bases, and 14 bases lay in between.